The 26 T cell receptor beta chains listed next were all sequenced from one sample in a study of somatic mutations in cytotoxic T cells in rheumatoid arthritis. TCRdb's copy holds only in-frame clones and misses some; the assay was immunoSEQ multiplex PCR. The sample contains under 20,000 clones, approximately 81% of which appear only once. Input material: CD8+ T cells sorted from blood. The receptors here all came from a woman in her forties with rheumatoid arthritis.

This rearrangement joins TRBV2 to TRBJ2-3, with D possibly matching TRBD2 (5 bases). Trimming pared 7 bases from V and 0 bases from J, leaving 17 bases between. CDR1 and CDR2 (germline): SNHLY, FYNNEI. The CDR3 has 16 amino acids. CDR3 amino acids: CASIVRLRESTDTQYF. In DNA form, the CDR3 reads TGTGCCAGCATTGTCCGCCTGAGGGAGAGCACAGATACGCAGTATTTT.

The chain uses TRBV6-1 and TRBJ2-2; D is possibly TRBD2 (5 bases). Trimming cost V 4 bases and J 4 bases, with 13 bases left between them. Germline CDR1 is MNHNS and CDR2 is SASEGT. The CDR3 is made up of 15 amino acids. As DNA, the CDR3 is TGTGCCAGCAGTGTAAGAGGGATAATCACCGGGGAGCTGTTTTTT. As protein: CASSVRGIITGELFF.

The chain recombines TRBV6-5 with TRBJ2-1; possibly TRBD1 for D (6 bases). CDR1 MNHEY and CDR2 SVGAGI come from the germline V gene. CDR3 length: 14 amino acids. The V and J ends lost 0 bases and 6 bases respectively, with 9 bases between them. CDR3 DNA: TGTGCCAGCAGTTACTCGAACAGGGCCAATGAGCAGTTCTTC. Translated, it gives CASSYSNRANEQFF.

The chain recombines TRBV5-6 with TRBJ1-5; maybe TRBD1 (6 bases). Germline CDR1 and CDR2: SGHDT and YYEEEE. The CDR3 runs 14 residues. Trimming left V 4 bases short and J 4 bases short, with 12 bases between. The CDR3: CASSLGAGNQPQHF. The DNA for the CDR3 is TGTGCCAGCAGCCTGGGGGCGGGAAATCAGCCCCAGCATTTT.

CDR3 in amino acids: CASSQSGQGWNEQFF. The CDR3 bases are TGTGCCAGCAGCCAATCCGGGCAGGGGTGGAATGAGCAGTTCTTC. This rearrangement joins TRBV16 to TRBJ2-1; D possibly corresponds to TRBD1 (6 bases). The V gene lost 0 bases and the J gene lost 7 bases, with 13 bases spanning the gap. Germline V gene sequence: CDR1 KGHSY, CDR2 FQNENV. CDR3 size: 15 residues.

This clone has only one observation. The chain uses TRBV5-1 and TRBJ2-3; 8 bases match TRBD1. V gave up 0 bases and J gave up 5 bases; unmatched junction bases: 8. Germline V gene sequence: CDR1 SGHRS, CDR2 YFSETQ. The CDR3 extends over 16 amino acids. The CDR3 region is CASSLDTETGEDTQYF. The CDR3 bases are TGCGCCAGCAGCTTGGATACCGAGACAGGGGAAGATACGCAGTATTTT.

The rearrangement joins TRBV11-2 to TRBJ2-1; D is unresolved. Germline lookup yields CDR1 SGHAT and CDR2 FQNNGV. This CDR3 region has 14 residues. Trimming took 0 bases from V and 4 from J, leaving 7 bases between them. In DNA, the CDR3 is TGTGCCAGCAGCTTAGATCTCCTTTACAATGAGCAGTTCTTC. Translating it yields CASSLDLLYNEQFF.

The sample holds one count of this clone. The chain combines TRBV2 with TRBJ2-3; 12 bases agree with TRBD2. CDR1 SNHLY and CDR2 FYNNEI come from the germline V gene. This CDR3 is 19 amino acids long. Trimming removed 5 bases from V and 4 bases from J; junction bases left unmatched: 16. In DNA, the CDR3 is TGTGCCAGCAGTACAACGATCGAAATGACTAGCGGGGGCCCAGATACGCAGTATTTT. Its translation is CASSTTIEMTSGGPDTQYF.

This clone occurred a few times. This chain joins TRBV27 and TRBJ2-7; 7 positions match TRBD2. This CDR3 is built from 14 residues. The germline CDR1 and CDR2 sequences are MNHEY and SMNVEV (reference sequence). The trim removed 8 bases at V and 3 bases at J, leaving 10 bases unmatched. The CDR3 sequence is CASAGDWTSYEQYF. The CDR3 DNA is TGTGCCAGCGCAGGAGATTGGACTAGCTACGAGCAGTACTTC.

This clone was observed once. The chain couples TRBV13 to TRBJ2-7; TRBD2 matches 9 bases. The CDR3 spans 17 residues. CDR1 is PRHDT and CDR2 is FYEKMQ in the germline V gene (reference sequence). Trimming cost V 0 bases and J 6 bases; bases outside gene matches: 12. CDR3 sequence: CASSLGGGSGSFPEQYF. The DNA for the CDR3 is TGTGCCAGCAGCTTAGGGGGCGGTAGCGGGAGTTTCCCCGAGCAGTACTTC.

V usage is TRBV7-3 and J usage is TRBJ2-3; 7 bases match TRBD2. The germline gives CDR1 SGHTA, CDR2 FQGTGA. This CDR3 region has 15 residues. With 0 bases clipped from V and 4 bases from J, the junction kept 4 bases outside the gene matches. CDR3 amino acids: CASSLTGGNADTQYF. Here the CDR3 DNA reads TGTGCCAGCAGCTTAACCGGGGGGAATGCAGATACGCAGTATTTT.

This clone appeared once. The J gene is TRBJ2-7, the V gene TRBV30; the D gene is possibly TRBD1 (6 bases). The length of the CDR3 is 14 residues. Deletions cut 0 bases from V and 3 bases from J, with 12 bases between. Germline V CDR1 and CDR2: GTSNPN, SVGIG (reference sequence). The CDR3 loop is CAWSVDTGHYEQYF. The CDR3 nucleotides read TGTGCCTGGAGTGTAGACACAGGGCACTACGAGCAGTACTTC.

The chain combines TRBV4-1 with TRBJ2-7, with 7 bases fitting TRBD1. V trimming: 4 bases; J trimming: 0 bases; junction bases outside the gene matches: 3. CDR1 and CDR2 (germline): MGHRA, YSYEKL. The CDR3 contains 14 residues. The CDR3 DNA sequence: TGCGCCAGCAGCCCCCAGGGGGACTCCTACGAGCAGTACTTC. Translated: CASSPQGDSYEQYF.

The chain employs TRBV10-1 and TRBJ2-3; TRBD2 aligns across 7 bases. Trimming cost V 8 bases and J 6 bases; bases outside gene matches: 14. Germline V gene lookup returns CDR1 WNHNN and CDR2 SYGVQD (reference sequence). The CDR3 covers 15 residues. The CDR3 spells CASQDQTGGRDTQYF. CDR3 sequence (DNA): TGCGCCAGCCAAGACCAGACGGGGGGAAGGGATACGCAGTATTTT.

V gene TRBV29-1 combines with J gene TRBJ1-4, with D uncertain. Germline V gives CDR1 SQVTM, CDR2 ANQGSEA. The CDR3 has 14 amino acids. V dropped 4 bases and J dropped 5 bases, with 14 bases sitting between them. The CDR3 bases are TGCAGCGTTGCCATGTATGGGCGAAATGAAAAACTGTTTTTT. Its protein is CSVAMYGRNEKLFF.

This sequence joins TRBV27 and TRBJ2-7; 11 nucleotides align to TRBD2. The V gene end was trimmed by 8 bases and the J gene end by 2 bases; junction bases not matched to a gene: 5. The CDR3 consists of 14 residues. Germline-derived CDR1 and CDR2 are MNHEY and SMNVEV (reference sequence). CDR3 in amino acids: CASGRLAGTYEQYF. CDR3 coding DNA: TGTGCCAGCGGACGACTAGCGGGGACCTACGAGCAGTACTTC.

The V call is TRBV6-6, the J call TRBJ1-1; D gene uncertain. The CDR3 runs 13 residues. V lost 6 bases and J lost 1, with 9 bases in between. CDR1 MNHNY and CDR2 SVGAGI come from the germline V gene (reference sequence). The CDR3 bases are TGTGCCAGCAGACTTACAGAGAACACTGAAGCTTTCTTT. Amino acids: CASRLTENTEAFF.

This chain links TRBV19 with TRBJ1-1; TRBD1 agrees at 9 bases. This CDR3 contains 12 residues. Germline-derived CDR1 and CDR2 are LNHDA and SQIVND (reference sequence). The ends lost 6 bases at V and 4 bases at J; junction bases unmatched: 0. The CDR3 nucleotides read TGTGCCAGTAGGACAGGGGGCACTGAAGCTTTCTTT. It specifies CASRTGGTEAFF.

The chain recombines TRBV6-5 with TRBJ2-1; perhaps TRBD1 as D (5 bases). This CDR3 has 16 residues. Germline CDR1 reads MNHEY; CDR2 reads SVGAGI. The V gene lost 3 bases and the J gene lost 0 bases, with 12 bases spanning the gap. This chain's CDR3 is CASSYSDIPSYNEQFF. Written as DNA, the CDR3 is TGTGCCAGCAGTTATTCGGACATACCCTCCTACAATGAGCAGTTCTTC.

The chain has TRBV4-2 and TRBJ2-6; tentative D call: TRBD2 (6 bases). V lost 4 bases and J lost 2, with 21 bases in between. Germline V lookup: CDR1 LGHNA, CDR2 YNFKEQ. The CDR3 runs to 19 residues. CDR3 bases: TGTGCCAGCAGCCCTGGTCTACTACGGGGGAGCCCTGGGGCCAACGTCCTGACTTTC. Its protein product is CASSPGLLRGSPGANVLTF.

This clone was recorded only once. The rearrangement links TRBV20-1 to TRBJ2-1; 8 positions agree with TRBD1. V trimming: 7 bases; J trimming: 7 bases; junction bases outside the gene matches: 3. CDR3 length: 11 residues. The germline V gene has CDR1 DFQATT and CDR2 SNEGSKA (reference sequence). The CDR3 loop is CSGNRGNEQFF. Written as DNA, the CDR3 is TGCAGTGGTAACAGGGGGAATGAGCAGTTCTTC.

This CDR3 reads CASSARGGGAYNEQFF. DNA for the CDR3: TGTGCCAGCAGTGCCAGGGGCGGGGGGGCCTACAATGAGCAGTTCTTC. V gene TRBV2 combines with J gene TRBJ2-1, with 9 bases aligning to TRBD2. The CDR3 runs 16 residues. The J segment lost 2 bases and the V segment lost 4 bases, leaving 6 bases of the junction unmatched. Per germline, CDR1 SNHLY and CDR2 FYNNEI. The variable domain in full, with the rest retrieved from reference TRBV2 and TRBJ2-1, is EPEVTQTPSHQVTQMGQEVILRCVPISNHLYFYWYRQILGQKVEFLVSFYNNEISEKSEIFDDQFSVERPDGSNFTLKIRSTKLEDSAMYFCASSARGGGAYNEQFFGPGTRLTVL.

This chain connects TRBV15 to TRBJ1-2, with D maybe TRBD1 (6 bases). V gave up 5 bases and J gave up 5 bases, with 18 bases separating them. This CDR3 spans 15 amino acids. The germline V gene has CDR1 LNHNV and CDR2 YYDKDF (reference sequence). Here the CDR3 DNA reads TGTGCCACCAGCCAACATTCTACAGGGAATTATGGCTACACCTTC. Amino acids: CATSQHSTGNYGYTF.

CDR3 residues: CASSSDANPYEQYF. In DNA, the CDR3 is TGTGCCAGCAGTTCAGATGCAAACCCCTACGAGCAGTACTTC. This chain joins TRBV6-6 and TRBJ2-7, with unresolved D. The CDR3 loop spans 14 amino acids. Trimming left V 4 bases short and J 2 bases short, with 12 bases between. Germline V gives CDR1 MNHNY, CDR2 SVGAGI (reference sequence).

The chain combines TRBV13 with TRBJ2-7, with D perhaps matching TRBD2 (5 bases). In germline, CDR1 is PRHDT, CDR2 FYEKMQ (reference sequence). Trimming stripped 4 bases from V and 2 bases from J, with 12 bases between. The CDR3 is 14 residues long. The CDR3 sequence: CASSSAGLTYEQYF. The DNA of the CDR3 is TGTGCCAGCAGCTCCGCTGGACTTACCTACGAGCAGTACTTC.

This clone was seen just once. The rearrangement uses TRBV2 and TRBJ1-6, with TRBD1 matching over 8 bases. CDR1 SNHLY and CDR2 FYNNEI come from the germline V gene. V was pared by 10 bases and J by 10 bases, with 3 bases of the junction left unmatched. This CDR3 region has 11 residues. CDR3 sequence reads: CATGGGSPLHF. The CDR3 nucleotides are TGTGCCACAGGGGGCGGATCACCCCTCCACTTT.